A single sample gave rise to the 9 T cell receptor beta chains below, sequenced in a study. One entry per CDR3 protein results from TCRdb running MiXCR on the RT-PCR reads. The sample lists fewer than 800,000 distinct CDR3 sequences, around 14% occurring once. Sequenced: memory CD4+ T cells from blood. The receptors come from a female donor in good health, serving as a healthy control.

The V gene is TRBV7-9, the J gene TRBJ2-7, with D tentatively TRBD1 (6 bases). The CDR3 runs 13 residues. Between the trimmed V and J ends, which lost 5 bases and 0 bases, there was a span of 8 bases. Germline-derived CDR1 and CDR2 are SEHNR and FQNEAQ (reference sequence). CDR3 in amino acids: CASSGTNSYEQYF. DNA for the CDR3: TGTGCCAGCAGCGGGACAAACTCCTACGAGCAGTACTTC.

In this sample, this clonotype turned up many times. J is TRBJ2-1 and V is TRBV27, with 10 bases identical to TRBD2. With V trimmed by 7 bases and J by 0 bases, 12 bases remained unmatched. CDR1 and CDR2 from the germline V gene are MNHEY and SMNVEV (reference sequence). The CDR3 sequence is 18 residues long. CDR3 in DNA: TGTGCCAGCAACGTAGCGGGAGGTCCTTTAAGCTCCTACAATGAGCAGTTCTTC. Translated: CASNVAGGPLSSYNEQFF.

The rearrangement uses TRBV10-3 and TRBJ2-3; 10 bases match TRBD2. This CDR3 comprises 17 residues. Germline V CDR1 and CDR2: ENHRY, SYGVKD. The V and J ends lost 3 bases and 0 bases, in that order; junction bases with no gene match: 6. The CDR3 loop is CAISDKSSGGSTDTQYF. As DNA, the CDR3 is TGTGCCATCAGTGATAAATCTAGCGGGGGTAGCACAGATACGCAGTATTTT.

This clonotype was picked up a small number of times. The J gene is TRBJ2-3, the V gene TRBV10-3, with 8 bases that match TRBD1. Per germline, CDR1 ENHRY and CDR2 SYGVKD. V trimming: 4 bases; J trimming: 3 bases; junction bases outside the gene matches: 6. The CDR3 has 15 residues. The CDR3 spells CAISALGTGTDTQYF. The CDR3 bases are TGTGCCATCAGTGCCCTAGGGACAGGAACAGATACGCAGTATTTT.

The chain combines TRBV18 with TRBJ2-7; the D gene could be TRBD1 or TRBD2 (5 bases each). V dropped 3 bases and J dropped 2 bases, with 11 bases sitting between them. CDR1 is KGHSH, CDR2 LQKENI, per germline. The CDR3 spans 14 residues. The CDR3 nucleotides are TGTGCCAGCTCACCGGGACGAGAGCCCTACGAGCAGTACTTC. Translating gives CASSPGREPYEQYF.

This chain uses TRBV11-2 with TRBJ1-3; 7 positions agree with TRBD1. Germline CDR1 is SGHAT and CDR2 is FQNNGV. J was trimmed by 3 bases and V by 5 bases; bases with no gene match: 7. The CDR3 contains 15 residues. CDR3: CASSLRQGNGNTIYF. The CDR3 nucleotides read TGTGCCAGCAGCCTACGACAGGGTAATGGAAACACCATATATTTT.

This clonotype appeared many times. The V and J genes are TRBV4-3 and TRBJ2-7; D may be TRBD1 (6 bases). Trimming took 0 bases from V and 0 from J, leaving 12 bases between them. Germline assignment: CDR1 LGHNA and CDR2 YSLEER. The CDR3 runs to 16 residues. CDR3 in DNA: TGCGCCAGCAGCCAAGAGGTCTGGACAGCCTCCTACGAGCAGTACTTC. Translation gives CASSQEVWTASYEQYF.

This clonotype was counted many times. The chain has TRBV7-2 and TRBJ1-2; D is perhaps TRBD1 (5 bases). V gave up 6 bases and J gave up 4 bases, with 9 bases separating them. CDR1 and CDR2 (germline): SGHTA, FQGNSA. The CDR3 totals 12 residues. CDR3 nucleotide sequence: TGTGCCAGCAGTTCAGACAGCTATGGCTACACCTTC. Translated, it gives CASSSDSYGYTF.

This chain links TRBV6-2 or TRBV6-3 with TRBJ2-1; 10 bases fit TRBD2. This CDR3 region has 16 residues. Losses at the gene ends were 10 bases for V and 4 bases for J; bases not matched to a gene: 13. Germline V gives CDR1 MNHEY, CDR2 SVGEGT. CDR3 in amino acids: CATDTPRTSGYNEQFF. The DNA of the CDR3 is TGTGCCACCGATACCCCCAGGACTAGCGGATACAATGAGCAGTTCTTC.